This TCR beta chain was sequenced in a study of blood T cells in healthy people across ages. Study information: Per two T cells, template switching captured roughly one barcoded beta molecule.

A second about 6 to 11 cycle PCR used barcoded and J-beta primers. Every sample gave at least 3 million paired-end reads containing CDR3. TCRdb reprocessed the 5' RACE reads with MiXCR, giving one entry per CDR3 protein. The table includes about 900,000 distinct CDR3 sequences, 48% detected once. Germline-derived CDR1 and CDR2 are PRHDT and FYEKMQ (reference sequence). The CDR3 covers 13 residues. Trimming shortened V by 8 bases and J by 1 base, and 10 bases separated the two germline ends. Regarding the study as a whole: More naive CD4+ cells and higher diversity marked long-lived donors relative to aged donors.

This clonotype was detected a few times. The antigen is unknown. The specimen was blood. This clonotype was sampled from a man between 25 and 39 years old in good health. V is TRBV13 and J is TRBJ2-3; tentatively, D is TRBD2 (6 bases). CDR3 in DNA: TGTGCCAGCGGGACTGGGGGCACAGATACGCAGTATTTT. Its translation is CASGTGGTDTQYF. Complete variable domain (other parts from reference TRBV13 and TRBJ2-3): AAGVIQSPRHLIKEKRETATLKCYPIPRHDTVYWYQQGPGQDPQFLISFYEKMQSDKGSIPDRFSAQQFSDYHSELNMSSLELGDSALYFCASGTGGTDTQYFGPGTRLTVL.